Shown below are 31 T cell receptor beta chains from a single sample sequenced in a study of cytomegalovirus exposure and HLA in healthy donors. Using immunoSEQ multiplex PCR, the repertoire was profiled, and TCRdb retains in-frame clones only, with some absent. The sample lists fewer than 140,000 clones; about 85% were seen once. The sequenced sample consisted of PBMCs. Every receptor here comes from a woman younger than 30 in good health and CMV-seropositive.

V gene TRBV28 combines with J gene TRBJ1-1; TRBD1 matches at 8 bases. This CDR3 has 14 amino acids. Germline CDR1 reads MDHEN; CDR2 reads SYDVKM. V dropped 6 bases and J dropped 6; count of bases not matched to a gene: 9. The CDR3 region has the DNA TGTGCCAGCAGCTCTGGACAGGGAGGCGCTGAAGCTTTCTTT. This sequence encodes CASSSGQGGAEAFF.

This clone was detected only a few times. One end of the junction is discordant with germline, which a read error may explain. This chain uses TRBV28 with TRBJ1-2; the D gene is possibly TRBD1 (6 bases). There are 13 residues in the CDR3. CDR1 is MDHEN, CDR2 SYDVKM, per germline. In nucleotides, the CDR3 is TGTGCCTGCAGGACAGCTTCTAACTATGGCTACACCTTC. Protein product: CACRTASNYGYTF.

V gene TRBV10-2 combines with J gene TRBJ2-1, with 12 bases aligning to TRBD2. CDR3 size: 16 residues. The J segment lost 9 bases and the V segment lost 4 bases, leaving 10 bases of the junction unmatched. CDR1 is WSHSY, CDR2 SAAADI, per germline. CDR3 region: CASSGELAGGNGEQFF. In nucleotides, the CDR3 is TGCGCCAGCAGTGGGGAACTAGCGGGGGGAAATGGTGAGCAGTTCTTC.

This chain links TRBV20-1 with TRBJ2-4; tentative D call: TRBD1 (6 bases). In germline, CDR1 is DFQATT, CDR2 SNEGSKA (reference sequence). The CDR3 loop spans 11 amino acids. Trimming removed 3 bases from V and 10 bases from J, with 10 bases in between. As DNA, the CDR3 is TGCAGTGCTAGGAACAGGGATATTCAGTACTTC. This encodes CSARNRDIQYF.

This clone was observed once. The V call is TRBV19, the J call TRBJ1-1; D unresolved. From germline, CDR1 is LNHDA and CDR2 SQIVND (reference sequence). Trimming left V 5 bases short and J 1 base short, with 14 bases between. The CDR3 sequence is 15 residues long. CDR3 in DNA: TGTGCCAGTAGTGTCTTGCCGGCAGGGAACACTGAAGCTTTCTTT. Protein: CASSVLPAGNTEAFF.

The J gene is TRBJ1-2, the V gene TRBV5-6; 7 bases align to TRBD1. The CDR3 has 14 residues. Germline assignment: CDR1 SGHDT and CDR2 YYEEEE. Trimming cost V 5 bases and J 4 bases; bases outside gene matches: 8. CDR3 residues: CASRRTGESYGYTF. The CDR3 coding sequence is TGTGCCAGCAGGAGGACAGGAGAGTCCTATGGCTACACCTTC.

The rearrangement joins TRBV7-8 to TRBJ1-6; 7 bases agree with TRBD1. CDR3 length: 17 amino acids. V was clipped by 3 bases and J by 6 bases; unmatched bases: 11. CDR1 is SGHVS, CDR2 FQNEAQ, per germline. The CDR3 spells CASSFSRLRDSNSPLHF. The CDR3 DNA reads as TGTGCCAGCAGCTTTAGCCGACTCCGGGACAGTAATTCACCCCTCCACTTT.

This clone was detected only once. V and J are TRBV5-6 and TRBJ2-7; D gene ambiguous. CDR1 SGHDT and CDR2 YYEEEE come from the germline V gene. V was shortened by 1 base and J by 2 bases, with 7 bases between the two germline ends. The CDR3 has 13 amino acids. CDR3 sequence: CASSLPDAYEQYF. As DNA, the CDR3 is TGTGCCAGCAGCTTGCCAGATGCCTACGAGCAGTACTTC.

The chain uses TRBV19 and TRBJ2-1; D is perhaps TRBD1 (5 bases). V was trimmed by 2 bases and J by 2 bases, leaving 7 bases between them. The CDR3 runs 14 residues. The germline V gene has CDR1 LNHDA and CDR2 SQIVND (reference sequence). The CDR3 protein is CASSIQGTYNEQFF. Written as DNA, the CDR3 is TGTGCCAGTAGTATACAGGGAACCTACAATGAGCAGTTCTTC.

J is TRBJ2-7 and V is TRBV7-9, with 9 nucleotides matching TRBD2. The germline V gene has CDR1 SEHNR and CDR2 FQNEAQ (reference sequence). CDR3 length: 15 amino acids. The trim removed 4 bases at V and 2 bases at J, leaving 6 bases unmatched. CDR3 DNA sequence: TGTGCCAGCAGCTCGACAGGCGGGGGGGCCTACGAGCAGTACTTC. It yields the protein CASSSTGGGAYEQYF.

J is TRBJ1-6 and V is TRBV4-2, with 10 bases lining up with TRBD1. The length of the CDR3 is 16 residues. In germline, CDR1 is LGHNA, CDR2 YNFKEQ. Trimming took 0 bases from V and 10 from J; bases not matched to a gene: 6. The CDR3 nucleotides read TGTGCCAGCAGCCAAGACCGGGACAGGGGTAAGTCACCCCTCCACTTT. Its protein product is CASSQDRDRGKSPLHF.

The chain joins TRBV7-9 to TRBJ2-6; 11 nucleotides agree with TRBD1. The CDR3 extends over 19 amino acids. CDR1 SEHNR and CDR2 FQNEAQ come from the germline V gene (reference sequence). Losses at the gene ends were 4 bases for V and 3 bases for J; bases not matched to a gene: 11. The CDR3 region has the DNA TGTGCCAGCAGCTCCCTGTCAGGACAGGGGGCAGTTGGGGCCAACGTCCTGACTTTC. It is translated as CASSSLSGQGAVGANVLTF.

This chain links TRBV28 with TRBJ1-2, with TRBD1 matching over 8 bases. This CDR3 is 14 amino acids long. The germline V gene has CDR1 MDHEN and CDR2 SYDVKM. J gave up 5 bases and V 2 bases, and 4 bases lay outside the gene matches. The CDR3 protein is CASSLPGGLYGYTF. The CDR3 DNA reads TGTGCCAGCAGTTTACCAGGGGGCCTATATGGCTACACCTTC.

The rearrangement uses TRBV27 and TRBJ2-1; 7 bases agree with TRBD2. The junction had 4 bases not matched to a gene; V was cut back by 2 bases and J by 6 bases. Per the germline V gene, CDR1 is MNHEY and CDR2 is SMNVEV (reference sequence). The CDR3 extends over 14 amino acids. CDR3 sequence reads: CASSLGRGPNEQFF. The CDR3, as DNA: TGTGCCAGCAGTTTAGGGAGGGGACCCAATGAGCAGTTCTTC.

This clone was counted once. The genes are TRBV10-3 and TRBJ1-1; tentatively, D is TRBD1 (5 bases). V lost 2 bases, J lost 4 bases, and 29 bases lay in between. The CDR3 consists of 20 residues. Germline CDR1 and CDR2: ENHRY and SYGVKD. Written as DNA, the CDR3 is TGTGCCATCAGTGAGCGGGGGAACAAGGTTAAGCGTGCGGGAGGCACTGAAGCTTTCTTT. Translated, it gives CAISERGNKVKRAGGTEAFF.

The rearrangement joins TRBV5-1 to TRBJ1-2, with 8 nucleotides matching TRBD1. This CDR3 contains 14 residues. V was pared by 0 bases and J by 4 bases, with 2 bases of the junction left unmatched. From germline, CDR1 is SGHRS and CDR2 YFSETQ. CDR3 bases: TGCGCCAGCAGCTTGGGGACAGGGTTCTATGGCTACACCTTC. Translating gives CASSLGTGFYGYTF.

CDR3 DNA: TGTGCCAGCAGTTTTAGACTAGAAAACACTGAAGCTTTCTTT. Protein product: CASSFRLENTEAFF. The chain links TRBV28 to TRBJ1-1, with D hard to call. V lost 3 bases, J lost 2 bases, and 10 bases lay in between. Germline lookup yields CDR1 MDHEN and CDR2 SYDVKM. The CDR3 sequence is 14 residues long.

The count of this clone is one. The V gene is TRBV27, the J gene TRBJ2-7; 7 nucleotides line up with TRBD1. The junction had 3 bases not matched to a gene; V was cut back by 3 bases and J by 1 base. The CDR3 spans 14 residues. The germline V gene has CDR1 MNHEY and CDR2 SMNVEV (reference sequence). CDR3 DNA: TGTGCCAGCAGTTTGACAGGGAAGTCCTACGAGCAGTACGTC. This sequence encodes CASSLTGKSYEQYV.

The CDR3 loop reads CASSPQGNYGYTF. CDR3 nucleotide sequence: TGTGCCAGCAGCCCGCAGGGCAACTATGGCTACACCTTC. The rearrangement joins TRBV9 to TRBJ1-2; TRBD1 is a possible D gene (5 bases). Trimming stripped 4 bases from V and 2 bases from J, with 9 bases between. The CDR3 consists of 13 residues. Germline CDR1 is SGDLS and CDR2 is YYNGEE.

The chain employs TRBV19 and TRBJ1-2; 9 nucleotides match TRBD1. Losses at the gene ends were 3 bases for V and 4 bases for J; bases not matched to a gene: 6. The CDR3 loop spans 15 amino acids. CDR1 is LNHDA, CDR2 SQIVND, per germline (reference sequence). DNA of the CDR3: TGTGCCAGTAGTATGGACCGGGACAGGGCCTATGGCTACACCTTC. Its protein is CASSMDRDRAYGYTF.

This clone was counted only a few times. The chain links TRBV5-5 to TRBJ1-2; D remains unclear. In germline, CDR1 is SGHKS, CDR2 YYEKEE (reference sequence). Trimming left V 3 bases short and J 6 bases short, with 18 bases between. This CDR3 spans 15 amino acids. The CDR3 spells CASSSAGVSYNGYTF. The CDR3 bases are TGTGCCAGCAGCTCCGCTGGAGTATCGTATAATGGCTACACCTTC.

The CDR3 reads CATSKGQGTDTQYF. CDR3 coding DNA: TGTGCCACCAGCAAGGGACAGGGAACAGATACGCAGTATTTT. The rearrangement joins TRBV15 to TRBJ2-3; TRBD1 agrees at 9 bases. The CDR3 has 14 amino acids. CDR1 is LNHNV and CDR2 is YYDKDF in the germline V gene (reference sequence). V lost 4 bases to trimming and J lost 3 bases; unmatched junction nucleotides: 2.

The chain links TRBV27 to TRBJ2-5; weak D call: TRBD2 (7 bases). V was trimmed by 2 bases and J by 4 bases, leaving 11 bases between them. Germline CDR1 is MNHEY and CDR2 is SMNVEV (reference sequence). CDR3 size: 14 residues. CDR3 bases: TGTGCCAGCAGTTTACGGGGGGCTGGAGAGACCCAGTACTTC. This codes for CASSLRGAGETQYF.

The V and J genes are TRBV13 and TRBJ1-1; a weak D match, TRBD1 (5 bases). The CDR3 length is 13 residues. Trimming removed 4 bases from V and 3 bases from J, with 9 bases in between. In germline, CDR1 is PRHDT, CDR2 FYEKMQ (reference sequence). The CDR3 DNA reads TGTGCCAGCAGCTATCAGGGCCACACTGAAGCTTTCTTT. Translated, it gives CASSYQGHTEAFF.

This chain links TRBV6-1 with TRBJ2-5, with D possibly TRBD2 on 5 matching bases. Germline assignment: CDR1 MNHNS and CDR2 SASEGT. CDR3 length: 12 residues. V was shortened by 4 bases and J by 7 bases, with 10 bases between the two germline ends. CDR3 in amino acids: CASSVTSGTQYF. The CDR3 region has the DNA TGTGCCAGCAGTGTCACAAGCGGGACCCAGTACTTC.

The rearrangement uses TRBV19 and TRBJ2-5; a possible D gene is TRBD2 (7 bases). Between the trimmed V and J ends, which lost 5 bases and 5 bases, there was a span of 12 bases. Germline V gene sequence: CDR1 LNHDA, CDR2 SQIVND (reference sequence). This CDR3 has 13 residues. CDR3: CASSRGGRETQYF. Written as DNA, the CDR3 is TGTGCCAGTAGTCGCGGGGGCCGGGAGACCCAGTACTTC.

This clone has a single count. The J gene is TRBJ1-3, the V gene TRBV28, with 7 bases matching TRBD1. The CDR3 has 14 amino acids. Trimming at V came to 6 bases and at J to 2 bases, leaving 4 bases not matched to a gene. Per the germline V gene, CDR1 is MDHEN and CDR2 is SYDVKM. CDR3 amino acids: CASRPGQPGNTIYF. Written as DNA, the CDR3 is TGTGCCAGCAGGCCGGGACAGCCTGGAAACACCATATATTTT.

The J gene is TRBJ1-1, the V gene TRBV5-6, with TRBD1 as a possible D gene (5 bases). The CDR3 contains 12 residues. V was trimmed by 2 bases and J by 7 bases, leaving 9 bases between them. The germline gives CDR1 SGHDT, CDR2 YYEEEE. CDR3 coding DNA: TGTGCCAGCAGCTTCGGGGGGGGTGAAGCTTTCTTT. Residues: CASSFGGGEAFF.

The chain recombines TRBV7-9 with TRBJ2-7; 11 bases agree with TRBD1. Germline CDR1 reads SEHNR; CDR2 reads FQNEAQ (reference sequence). The CDR3 runs 16 residues. V shed 5 bases, J shed 1 base, and the junction held 7 bases outside the gene matches. The chain's CDR3 is CASSGPGQGVSYEQYF. As DNA, the CDR3 is TGTGCCAGCAGCGGACCGGGACAGGGGGTTTCCTACGAGCAGTACTTC.

The DNA of the CDR3 is TGTGCCAGCAGTGAGCTCAGAGGGATTGGAACAGATACGCAGTATTTT. This gives the protein CASSELRGIGTDTQYF. This chain joins TRBV2 and TRBJ2-3; TRBD2 is a possible D gene (5 bases). The CDR3 spans 16 residues. With 3 bases removed from V and 3 bases from J, the gap between germline ends came to 16 bases. Germline V gene data show CDR1 as SNHLY and CDR2 as FYNNEI.

This clone is a singleton in its sample. The rearrangement joins TRBV4-1 to TRBJ2-7; 8 nucleotides line up with TRBD2. This CDR3 region has 15 residues. In germline, CDR1 is MGHRA, CDR2 YSYEKL. V shed 1 base and J 2 bases; nucleotides not matched to a gene: 4. The CDR3 DNA follows: TGCGCCAGCAGCCAAGTGGCTAGCGGGCCCTACGAGCAGTACTTC. It yields the protein CASSQVASGPYEQYF.